The next 5 T cell receptor beta chains were all read from a single sample in a study of a mutant IDH1 vaccine in newly diagnosed glioma. Noted time point: week 47, end of study. What each vaccine dose contained was 300 ug of mutant IDH1 20-mer peptide, accompanied by topical imiquimod. Data came from immunoSEQ multiplex PCR; TCRdb stores just in-frame clones and leaves some out. The sample shows about 94,000 clones, roughly nine tenths of them seen only once. These receptors have no known antigen. The starting material was PBMCs, obtained from a glioma patient whose treatment included an IDH1 peptide vaccine. The receptors were sampled from a woman aged 45-65 years with glioma.

V gene TRBV19 combines with J gene TRBJ2-2; a possible D gene is TRBD2 (5 bases). Germline V gene sequence: CDR1 LNHDA, CDR2 SQIVND (reference sequence). The CDR3 extends over 14 amino acids. V was cut by 10 bases and J by 4 bases, with 16 bases left in between. CDR3 DNA: TGTGCCACCCATAGGAGCGGTCTCACCGGGGAGCTGTTTTTT. Amino acids: CATHRSGLTGELFF.

The chain combines TRBV28 with TRBJ2-3; the D gene is possibly TRBD1 (5 bases). CDR3 length: 14 residues. The germline CDR1 and CDR2 sequences are MDHEN and SYDVKM. V was shortened by 7 bases and J by 0 bases, with 11 bases between the two germline ends. CDR3 sequence (DNA): TGTGCCAGCACCCAGGGCCGTAGCACAGATACGCAGTATTTT. It is translated as CASTQGRSTDTQYF.

The chain employs TRBV9 and TRBJ2-1, with a possible D match to TRBD1 (5 bases). Germline-derived CDR1 and CDR2 are SGDLS and YYNGEE. Trimming left V 3 bases short and J 10 bases short, with 17 bases between. The CDR3 is 14 residues long. CDR3 in amino acids: CASSALEGVREQFF. The DNA for the CDR3 is TGTGCCAGCAGCGCCCTAGAAGGGGTACGGGAGCAGTTCTTC.

This chain uses TRBV28 with TRBJ1-5; D might be TRBD1 (6 bases). The CDR3 extends over 15 amino acids. CDR1 and CDR2 (germline): MDHEN, SYDVKM. The germline V and J ends were trimmed by 6 bases and 0 bases, with 12 bases remaining between them. This chain's CDR3 is CASSRTVYSNQPQHF. Written as DNA, the CDR3 is TGTGCCAGCAGCAGGACAGTGTATAGCAATCAGCCCCAGCATTTT.

The chain uses TRBV11-2 and TRBJ2-2; the match to TRBD2 covers 8 bases. The germline V gene encodes CDR1 SGHAT and CDR2 FQNNGV. This CDR3 region has 15 residues. With 5 bases clipped from V and 3 bases from J, the junction kept 5 bases outside the gene matches. The CDR3 nucleotides are TGTGCCAGCAGCATTAGCGGGACCCACACCGGGGAGCTGTTTTTT. Translation gives CASSISGTHTGELFF. Full variable domain (rest looked up from reference TRBV11-2 and TRBJ2-2): EAGVAQSPRYKIIEKRQSVAFWCNPISGHATLYWYQQILGQGPKLLIQFQNNGVVDDSQLPKDRFSAERLKGVDSTLKIQPAKLEDSAVYLCASSISGTHTGELFFGEGSRLTVL.